Given below is one T cell receptor (beta chain) in context. What antigen it recognizes has not been identified. Per-base qualities were not stored, and no clone one base away is much larger. This entry comes from a study of blood T cell repertoires in COVID-19 (dated by TCRdb to 2019 to 2021). As for the study more broadly: Samples covering the acute and convalescent phases of COVID-19 were provided by collaborators in the United States, Italy and Spain. The prospective study material was composed of cDNA or gDNA derived from T cells, B-cell-depleted T cells, or PBMCs. The dataset comprised deeply sampled blood TCRbeta repertoires from subjects exposed to, actively infected with, or recovered from COVID-19. A freely available public database, intended as a resource for researchers studying the immune response to SARS-CoV-2, is where the repertoires were released. The samples were drawn from the first 160 participants of the ongoing ImmuneRACE study and from more than 1,000 subjects provided by 6 global collaborators. Sample metadata almost always included a de-identified subject ID, COVID-19 status, age in years and sex. HLA class I and class II types, where available, came from metadata supplied by the sample provider rather than from assay-based typing. Broad study findings and their caveats: How much clinical and demographic metadata was included differed by source and by participant, and the metadata was provided uncurated.

The CDR3 measures 17 amino acids from cysteine to phenylalanine. Only the CDR3 DNA is retained, 51 bases long and in frame from the first base. V lost 3 bases and J lost 2 bases, and the count of bases not matched to a germline gene is 12. According to the germline V gene (reference sequence), CDR1 reads DFQATT and CDR2 reads SNEGSKA. TCRbeta CDR3 regions were amplified from genomic DNA by means of the immunoSEQ Assay, a bias-controlled multiplex PCR. The study's processing was this. The number of nucleated cells in each sample was estimated from the amplification of reference gene primers within the assay. Sequence reads were collapsed and filtered to measure the absolute abundance of every unique TCRbeta CDR3 rearrangement. For each sample, productive Simpson clonality was calculated as the square root of Simpson's diversity index over productive rearrangements. What TCRdb holds here is the immuneACCESS table cut down to in-frame rearrangements. Part of the clones is not present; checked against another copy, under half of the missing clones reflect an unresolved V gene, and the others are unexplained. Clone size and the V and J calls come from that table; the DNA yielded D and trimming. For this sample there are about 400,000 clones; roughly 90% appear just once. The top ten constitute roughly 2% of the sample.

In the prospective study, participants were about 18 to 90 years old, resided in fewer than 25 geographic areas of the United States, and were enrolled through a virtual design. Cohort assignment in the prospective study relied on participant-reported clinical history from a screening survey and a study questionnaire. In the prospective study, whole blood, serum and a nasopharyngeal or oropharyngeal swab were collected from each participant by mobile phlebotomists. Over a roughly two-month period, participants in the prospective study had the option of providing additional blood draws and questionnaires. Before DNA extraction, blood samples from the prospective study were shipped at room temperature or frozen.

The specimen was PBMCs or T cells enriched from blood (not recorded which). The chain uses TRBV20-1 and TRBJ2-3, with 9 junctional bases fitting TRBD2. The TCR originated in a woman aged 40 to 50 with acute COVID-19. Read as DNA, the sequence is TGCAGTGCTAGTCCCGCGGGGGGGCCCGTTTTCACAGATACGCAGTATTTT. Translation gives CSASPAGGPVFTDTQYF.